These 32 T cell receptor beta chains share one sample of origin, sequenced in a study of T cells expressing NK-cell markers. TCRdb reanalyzed the 5' RACE reads and collapses them to one entry per CDR3 protein, without DNA. The table lists around 380,000 distinct CDR3 sequences. The source material was blood T cells: a sorted CD56 or NKG2C T cell subset, CD4+ or CD8+ T cells, or bulk PBMC T cells (not recorded which). The source of these receptors is a woman in her forties or fifties in good health.

The chain uses TRBV4-1 and TRBJ2-7; TCRdb selects TRBD1, and the lack of DNA leaves this call unchecked. Germline CDR1 MGHRA, CDR2 YSYEKL. The CDR3 spans 16 residues. The CDR3 sequence is CASSQEFSPWGLEQYF.

The V and J genes are TRBV6-4 and TRBJ1-6. The CDR3 has 13 residues. Germline CDR1 is MRHNA and CDR2 is SNTAGT. CDR3 sequence: CASSWDSDSPLHF.

The chain joins TRBV9 to TRBJ1-6; TCRdb returns TRBD1, unconfirmable since there is no DNA. CDR3 size: 16 residues. The germline V gene encodes CDR1 SGDLS and CDR2 YYNGEE. The CDR3 protein is CASSVQGQGADSPLHF.

The chain employs TRBV27 and TRBJ2-7; TCRdb reports TRBD1, a call that lacks DNA to check it against. CDR3 size: 16 residues. CDR1 and CDR2 (germline): MNHEY, SMNVEV (reference sequence). CDR3 amino acids: CASSLDAPGQGEEQYF.

The chain couples TRBV12-3 or TRBV12-4 to TRBJ1-5; TCRdb proposes TRBD1, but this gene call is untestable without DNA. The CDR3 has 14 residues. CDR3 protein: CASSLQGAGQPQHF.

The rearrangement links TRBV29-1 to TRBJ2-1; TCRdb proposes TRBD2, but this gene call is untestable without DNA. This CDR3 is built from 14 residues. In germline, CDR1 is SQVTM, CDR2 ANQGSEA. This CDR3 is CSVLGLAGGVEQFF.

This chain's CDR3 is CASTTAGNQPQHF. The J gene is TRBJ1-5, the V gene TRBV28. There are 13 residues in the CDR3. Germline V gene sequence: CDR1 MDHEN, CDR2 SYDVKM.

V and J are TRBV5-5 and TRBJ2-7; TCRdb returns TRBD2, unconfirmable since there is no DNA. The CDR3 runs 15 residues. CDR1 and CDR2 from the germline V gene are SGHKS and YYEKEE (reference sequence). The CDR3 is CASSPSGHLRAEQYF.

The chain couples TRBV11-2 to TRBJ2-7; TCRdb calls TRBD2, which cannot be checked without DNA. CDR1 is SGHAT, CDR2 FQNNGV, per germline. This CDR3 comprises 14 residues. The CDR3 region is CASKRVTLSYEQYF. The variable domain in full, with the rest retrieved from reference TRBV11-2 and TRBJ2-7, is EAGVAQSPRYKIIEKRQSVAFWCNPISGHATLYWYQQILGQGPKLLIQFQNNGVVDDSQLPKDRFSAERLKGVDSTLKIQPAKLEDSAVYLCASKRVTLSYEQYFGPGTRLTVT.

The chain combines TRBV6-5 with TRBJ2-7; with no DNA, the TCRdb D assignment of TRBD2 cannot be verified. Germline V lookup: CDR1 MNHEY, CDR2 SVGAGI. The CDR3 is 12 amino acids. CDR3 loop: CASSQSGYEQYF.

The V gene is TRBV10-1, the J gene TRBJ2-1; TCRdb's assignment of TRBD2 cannot be checked, as there is no DNA. This CDR3 has 16 residues. CDR1 and CDR2 (germline): WNHNN, SYGVQD (reference sequence). CDR3 sequence: CASSESRDYQYNEQFF.

The chain uses TRBV19 and TRBJ2-2. CDR3 length equals 14 residues. The germline CDR1 and CDR2 sequences are LNHDA and SQIVND (reference sequence). This chain's CDR3 is CASRPPANTGELFF.

The chain is built from TRBV15 and TRBJ2-1. Germline CDR1 LNHNV, CDR2 YYDKDF (reference sequence). The CDR3 runs 14 residues. CDR3 residues: CATSRGPLGNEQFF.

This chain joins TRBV7-2 and TRBJ2-1; there is no DNA to check the TCRdb D call of TRBD2. The CDR3 has 13 amino acids. Germline assignment: CDR1 SGHTA and CDR2 FQGNSA. CDR3 loop: CASSLGVAREQFF.

The V and J genes are TRBV5-5 and TRBJ1-5. Germline V CDR1 and CDR2: SGHKS, YYEKEE (reference sequence). This CDR3 spans 15 amino acids. CDR3 sequence: CASSFTGWVNQPQHF. The whole variable domain, filled in from reference TRBV5-5 and TRBJ1-5, reads DAGVTQSPTHLIKTRGQQVTLRCSPISGHKSVSWYQQVLGQGPQFIFQYYEKEERGRGNFPDRFSARQFPNYSSELNVNALLLGDSALYLCASSFTGWVNQPQHFGDGTRLSIL.

The V call is TRBV11-3, the J call TRBJ2-7. This CDR3 has 13 residues. The V gene's germline CDR1 is SGHNT and CDR2 YENEEA. Here the CDR3 reads CASSLPAPYEQYF.

The rearrangement uses TRBV18 and TRBJ1-2; the TRBD1 assignment by TCRdb is unverifiable without DNA. This CDR3 has 13 residues. The germline V gene has CDR1 KGHSH and CDR2 LQKENI. This chain's CDR3 is CASSGGGLYGYTF.

The rearrangement uses TRBV18 and TRBJ1-3. The CDR3 contains 17 residues. Germline CDR1 is KGHSH and CDR2 is LQKENI. This CDR3 reads CASSRARSHDSGNTIYF. Combining the CDR3 with reference TRBV18 and TRBJ1-3 gives the whole variable domain NAGVMQNPRHLVRRRGQEARLRCSPMKGHSHVYWYRQLPEEGLKFMVYLQKENIIDESGMPKERFSAEFPKEGPSILRIQQVVRGDSAAYFCASSRARSHDSGNTIYFGEGSWLTVV.

V and J are TRBV28 and TRBJ2-5. This CDR3 contains 13 residues. Germline values: CDR1 MDHEN, CDR2 SYDVKM. CDR3 in amino acids: CASRADGQVTQYF.

This chain joins TRBV25-1 and TRBJ2-1; the TCRdb call, TRBD1, lacks DNA for checking. Germline V gives CDR1 MGHDK, CDR2 SYGVNS. This CDR3 is 14 amino acids long. CDR3 in amino acids: CASSDPRAYNEQFF.

V usage is TRBV13 and J usage is TRBJ2-3; lacking DNA, the TRBD2 call made by TCRdb goes unchecked. CDR1 is PRHDT and CDR2 is FYEKMQ in the germline V gene (reference sequence). The CDR3 loop spans 16 amino acids. The CDR3 reads CASSHSGLAITDTQYF.

The chain is built from TRBV2 and TRBJ2-7. Looked up from germline, CDR1 is SNHLY and CDR2 is FYNNEI. CDR3 length: 12 amino acids. CDR3 sequence reads: CASSEPGDEQYF.

The chain combines TRBV29-1 with TRBJ1-4. The V gene's germline CDR1 is SQVTM and CDR2 ANQGSEA. The CDR3 loop spans 13 amino acids. The CDR3 sequence is CSVVVSLNEKLFF.

The V gene is TRBV21-1, the J gene TRBJ2-1; TCRdb returns TRBD1, unconfirmable since there is no DNA. TRBV21-1 is a pseudogene segment. This CDR3 comprises 21 residues. The CDR3 here is CASSKRTGQRTTDSSYNEQFF.

J is TRBJ2-7 and V is TRBV7-8; TCRdb outputs TRBD2, but without DNA this stays unchecked. There are 14 residues in the CDR3. The germline V gene has CDR1 SGHVS and CDR2 FQNEAQ. CDR3 residues: CASNELGGSYEQYF.

The V gene is TRBV7-2, the J gene TRBJ1-5; without DNA, the TCRdb call of TRBD1 cannot be checked. The CDR3 runs to 15 residues. Germline values: CDR1 SGHTA, CDR2 FQGNSA. Here the CDR3 reads CASSLDWTPGKPQHF.

The chain links TRBV28 to TRBJ1-2. Per the germline V gene, CDR1 is MDHEN and CDR2 is SYDVKM. The CDR3 totals 12 residues. CDR3 sequence: CASTDSSEGYTF.

V and J are TRBV15 and TRBJ2-1; TCRdb outputs TRBD1, but without DNA this stays unchecked. The germline V gene encodes CDR1 LNHNV and CDR2 YYDKDF (reference sequence). This CDR3 spans 15 amino acids. This chain's CDR3 is CATDSVGTGNNEQFF.

The V call is TRBV20-1, the J call TRBJ2-1; TCRdb names TRBD1, which stays unverified in the absence of DNA. Germline V gene lookup returns CDR1 DFQATT and CDR2 SNEGSKA (reference sequence). This CDR3 contains 13 residues. The CDR3 sequence is CSASDRGSTEQFF.

The chain uses TRBV5-1 and TRBJ1-1; lacking DNA, the TRBD1 call made by TCRdb goes unchecked. In germline, CDR1 is SGHRS, CDR2 YFSETQ. The CDR3 has 14 amino acids. CDR3 residues: CASSPGTLGTEAFF.

J is TRBJ2-3 and V is TRBV7-3; TCRdb proposes TRBD2, but this gene call is untestable without DNA. The CDR3 runs 15 residues. Germline CDR1 and CDR2: SGHTA and FQGTGA. CDR3 residues: CASSSPQPTKDTQYF.

This chain joins TRBV10-3 and TRBJ1-5; TCRdb outputs TRBD1, but without DNA this stays unchecked. Germline loops: CDR1 ENHRY, CDR2 SYGVKD. This CDR3 has 14 residues. CDR3: CATVQGLSNQPQHF.